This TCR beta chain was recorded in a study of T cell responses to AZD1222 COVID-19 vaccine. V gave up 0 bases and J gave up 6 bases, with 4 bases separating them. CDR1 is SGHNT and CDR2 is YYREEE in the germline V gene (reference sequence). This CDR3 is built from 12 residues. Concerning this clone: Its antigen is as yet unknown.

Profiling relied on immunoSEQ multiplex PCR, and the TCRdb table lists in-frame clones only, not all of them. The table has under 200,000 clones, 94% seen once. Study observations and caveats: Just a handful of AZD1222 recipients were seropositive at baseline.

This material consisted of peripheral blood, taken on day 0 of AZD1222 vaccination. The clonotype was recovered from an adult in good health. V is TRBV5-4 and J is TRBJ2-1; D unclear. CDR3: CASSLDRNEQFF. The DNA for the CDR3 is TGTGCCAGCAGCTTGGACCGCAATGAGCAGTTCTTC. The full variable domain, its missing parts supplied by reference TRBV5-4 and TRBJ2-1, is ETGVTQSPTHLIKTRGQQVTLRCSSQSGHNTVSWYQQALGQGPQFIFQYYREEENGRGNFPPRFSGLQFPNYSSELNVNALELDDSALYLCASSLDRNEQFFGPGTRLTVL.